A selection of T cell receptor beta chains follows, all from one sample in a study of siplizumab effects on memory and regulatory T cells. TCRdb's copy holds only in-frame clones and misses some; the assay was immunoSEQ multiplex PCR. The data show approximately 65,000 clones, less than 85% seen once. The sequenced sample was memory CD4+ T cells sorted from blood. These receptors were obtained from a human donor in good health. Each CDR3 is given without its conserved first and last residue. The D gene is left open where the match is weak.

j_call: TRBJ1-1
v_call: TRBV19
d_call: -
cdr3_length: 10
cdr3_aa: ASSIQGAEAF

j_call: TRBJ1-5
v_call: TRBV6-5
d_call: -
cdr3_length: 10
cdr3_aa: ASGNSNQPQH

j_call: TRBJ2-5
v_call: TRBV25-1
d_call: -
cdr3_length: 14
cdr3_aa: ASSEDDRGYQETQY

j_call: TRBJ1-2
v_call: TRBV9
d_call: -
cdr3_length: 13
cdr3_aa: ASSPQVQGLMGYT

j_call: TRBJ2-5
v_call: TRBV7-2
d_call: TRBD1
cdr3_length: 15
cdr3_aa: ASSLVIGGQGKETQY

j_call: TRBJ1-2
v_call: TRBV7-3
d_call: -
cdr3_length: 11
cdr3_aa: ASSPTGFYGYT

j_call: TRBJ2-7
v_call: TRBV7-2
d_call: -
cdr3_length: 12
cdr3_aa: ASSSYLASYEQY

j_call: TRBJ1-3
v_call: TRBV10-3
d_call: -
cdr3_length: 15
cdr3_aa: ATSNLGSPHSGNTIY

j_call: TRBJ2-5
v_call: TRBV10-3
d_call: -
cdr3_length: 12
cdr3_aa: AISEGTGGVTQY

j_call: TRBJ2-3
v_call: TRBV5-1
d_call: -
cdr3_length: 15
cdr3_aa: ASSLARIAAFTDTQY

j_call: TRBJ2-2
v_call: TRBV5-1
d_call: TRBD2
cdr3_length: 14
cdr3_aa: ASSPTRGASTGELF

j_call: TRBJ2-2
v_call: TRBV6-1
d_call: -
cdr3_length: 11
cdr3_aa: ASSETGTGELF

j_call: TRBJ2-7
v_call: TRBV7-9
d_call: TRBD1
cdr3_length: 10
cdr3_aa: ASSMGQPLAY

j_call: TRBJ2-5
v_call: TRBV7-2
d_call: TRBD1
cdr3_length: 13
cdr3_aa: ASSWTGQPQETQY

j_call: TRBJ2-1
v_call: TRBV19
d_call: -
cdr3_length: 13
cdr3_aa: ASSDTGFTYNEQF

j_call: TRBJ2-1
v_call: TRBV18
d_call: TRBD2
cdr3_length: 13
cdr3_aa: ASSPLAGENNEQF

j_call: TRBJ2-1
v_call: TRBV7-9
d_call: -
cdr3_length: 12
cdr3_aa: ATPKGVGYNEQF

j_call: TRBJ2-5
v_call: TRBV25-1
d_call: TRBD1
cdr3_length: 14
cdr3_aa: ASSEGKGTGQETQY

j_call: TRBJ1-2
v_call: TRBV13
d_call: TRBD1
cdr3_length: 11
cdr3_aa: ASSLRDRSGYT

j_call: TRBJ2-7
v_call: TRBV18
d_call: -
cdr3_length: 14
cdr3_aa: ASSPPEGWPTYEQY

j_call: TRBJ2-7
v_call: TRBV2
d_call: TRBD2
cdr3_length: 12
cdr3_aa: ASRPTSGVGEQY

j_call: TRBJ1-5
v_call: TRBV6-5
d_call: TRBD1
cdr3_length: 13
cdr3_aa: ASSRQGRSNQPQH

j_call: TRBJ2-3
v_call: TRBV5-1
d_call: -
cdr3_length: 12
cdr3_aa: ASSPMDPTDTQY

j_call: TRBJ2-7
v_call: TRBV6-6
d_call: -
cdr3_length: 12
cdr3_aa: ASSYSNPGIEQY

j_call: TRBJ2-7
v_call: TRBV27
d_call: -
cdr3_length: 13
cdr3_aa: ASSLSMEALYEQY

j_call: TRBJ1-2
v_call: TRBV18
d_call: -
cdr3_length: 11
cdr3_aa: ASATAQRYGYT

j_call: TRBJ1-4
v_call: TRBV25-1
d_call: -
cdr3_length: 13
cdr3_aa: ATSRGTSTNEKLF